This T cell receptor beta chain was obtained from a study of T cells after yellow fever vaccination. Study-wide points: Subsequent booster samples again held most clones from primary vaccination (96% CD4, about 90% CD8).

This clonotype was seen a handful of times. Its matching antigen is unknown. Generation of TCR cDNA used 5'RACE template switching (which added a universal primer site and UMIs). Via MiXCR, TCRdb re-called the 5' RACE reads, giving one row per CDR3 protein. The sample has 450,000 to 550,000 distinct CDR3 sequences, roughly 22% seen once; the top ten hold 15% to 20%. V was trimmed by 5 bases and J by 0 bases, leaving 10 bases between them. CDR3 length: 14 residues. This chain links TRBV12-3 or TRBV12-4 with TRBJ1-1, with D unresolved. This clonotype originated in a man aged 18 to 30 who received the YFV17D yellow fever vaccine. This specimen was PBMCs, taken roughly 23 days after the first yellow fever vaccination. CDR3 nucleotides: TGTGCCAGCAGTCGGGTCCTCATGAACACTGAAGCTTTCTTT. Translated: CASSRVLMNTEAFF.